This T cell receptor beta chain was retrieved from a study of OX40 agonist ivuxolimab in advanced cancers. Only in-frame clones appear in the TCRdb table, and some are missing; sequencing was by immunoSEQ multiplex PCR. The top ten clones hold 2.4% of a sample with more than 50,000 clones, 75% to 85% of them seen once. This CDR3 has 15 residues. CDR1 SGDLS and CDR2 YYNGEE come from the germline V gene. Trimming cost V 4 bases and J 0 bases, with 13 bases left between them. This specimen was CD4+ or CD8+ T cells sorted from blood, taken in a trial of the OX40 agonist ivuxolimab. The gene calls are TRBV9 and TRBJ1-2; D is ambiguous. The receptor was derived from an adult with an advanced solid tumor such as melanoma, head and neck, liver or kidney cancer. In nucleotides, the CDR3 is TGTGCCAGCAGCCTTCGGACTGATGCTAACTATGGCTACACCTTC. This codes for CASSLRTDANYGYTF.